This is a list of T cell receptor beta chains from one sample in a study of brain T cells in children with intractable seizures. Some clones are missing from TCRdb's copy, which holds only in-frame ones; the method was immunoSEQ multiplex PCR. The sample yields tens of thousands of clones, around 96% seen once. Material: peripheral blood, obtained at surgery. The receptors stem from a boy under two years old with focal cortical dysplasia and intractable seizures. CDR3s include the opening cysteine and the closing phenylalanine or tryptophan. The D gene is left open where the match is weak. Expanded clones get a size class; other rows say once, few or many, or leave the size out.

>.|TRBJ1-5|TRBV25-1|.
TGTGCCAGCAGTGAAGGGGGGGCGTATCAGCCCCAGCATTTT
CASSEGGAYQPQHF
>.|TRBJ2-4|TRBV5-1|.
TGCGCCAGCAGCCCGATAACACCAAAGAAGGGGAACATTCAGTACTTC
CASSPITPKKGNIQYF
>.|TRBJ1-2|TRBV7-6|.
TGTGCCAGCAGCTCCCACGGCAGGGCCAACTATGGCTACACCTTC
CASSSHGRANYGYTF
>.|TRBJ2-7|TRBV12-3/TRBV12-4|.
TGTGCCAGCAGTCCAGACTGGCACTACGAGCAGTACTTC
CASSPDWHYEQYF
>TRBD2|TRBJ2-1|TRBV24-1|.
TGTGCCACCAGTGATTTTCGGACTAGCGGGAGAAGGAATGAGCAGTTCTTC
CATSDFRTSGRRNEQFF
>.|TRBJ2-2|TRBV5-1|.
TGCGCCAGCAGCTTCGACTTGACGGTGAACACCGGGGAGCTGTTTTTT
CASSFDLTVNTGELFF
>.|TRBJ2-7|TRBV7-9|.
TGTGCCAGCAGAAAGACATCCCCGAGGGGGTTTAAGAAACCCTACGAGCAGTACTTC
CASRKTSPRGFKKPYEQYF
>.|TRBJ2-2|TRBV7-5|once
TGTGTCAGAAGCTTAGTGGCTAGCGGGAGAGCAGTGCACCGGGGAGCTGTTTTT
CVRSLVASGRAVHRGAVF
>.|TRBJ2-7|TRBV4-1|.
TGCGCCAGCAGCCAAATGGCGATCCCAAGCTCCTACGAGCAGTACTTC
CASSQMAIPSSYEQYF
>.|TRBJ1-3|TRBV5-5|.
TGTGCCAGCAGCCAACAGGGTAATGGAAACACCATATATTTT
CASSQQGNGNTIYF
>.|TRBJ2-5|TRBV3-1/TRBV3-2|.
TGTGCCAGCAGCCAAGATCCCCTAGCTGTGGAGACCCAGTACTTC
CASSQDPLAVETQYF
>.|TRBJ2-1|TRBV20-1|.
TGCAGTGCTAGTGATCGGGCCCCTACGAGATTTGAGCAGTTCTTC
CSASDRAPTRFEQFF
>TRBD2|TRBJ2-1|TRBV6-1|.
TGTGCCAGCAGTGAACTAGCGGGAGGGAATGAGCAGTTCTTC
CASSELAGGNEQFF
>TRBD1|TRBJ2-7|TRBV7-8|.
TGTGCCAGCAGCCCCTATCGGACAGGAGGTTCCTACGAGCAGTACTTC
CASSPYRTGGSYEQYF
>.|TRBJ1-1|TRBV28|.
TGTGCCAGCAAAAATATACAGGGTTGGACGACTGAAGCTTTCTTT
CASKNIQGWTTEAFF
>.|TRBJ1-2|TRBV2|.
TGTGCCAGCTTTGCGCCAGGTTCCTATGGCTACACCTTC
CASFAPGSYGYTF
>.|TRBJ2-3|TRBV19|few
TGTGCCAGCGGTGAAGATACGCAGTATTTT
CASGEDTQYF
>.|TRBJ1-1|TRBV29-1|.
TGCAGCGTCTTATTAGTGGAAGCTTTCTTT
CSVLLVEAFF
>TRBD2|TRBJ2-3|TRBV5-6|.
TGTGCCAGCAGTTCCTACGGGACTAGCGACTTGCCGCAGTATTTT
CASSSYGTSDLPQYF
>TRBD2|TRBJ2-5|TRBV5-1|.
TGCGCCAGCAGCCCGGGACTAGGGGGTCTGAAGACCCAGTACTTC
CASSPGLGGLKTQYF
>TRBD2|TRBJ2-7|TRBV19|.
TGTGCCAGTAGTATGGGACTAGCGGGTTTCGAGCAGTACTTC
CASSMGLAGFEQYF
>.|TRBJ2-2|TRBV7-8|once
TGTGCCAGCAGCTCGGCGGCCGGGGAGCTGTTTTTT
CASSSAAGELFF
>TRBD2|TRBJ2-5|TRBV3-1/TRBV3-2|.
TGTGCCAGCAGCCAGGGCGGGGGGGCCCTGGAGACCCAGTACTTC
CASSQGGGALETQYF
>TRBD1|TRBJ1-1|TRBV5-1|.
TGCGCCAGCAGCTTGGCCGGGACAGGGGGCATGAACACTGAAGCTTTCTTT
CASSLAGTGGMNTEAFF
>.|TRBJ2-1|TRBV6-5|.
TGTGCCAGCAGTTATGGGGCCCCCTTCTACAATGAGCAGTTCTTC
CASSYGAPFYNEQFF
>TRBD1|TRBJ2-7|TRBV19|.
TGTGCCAGTACCACGACAGGGGGTTTCGTTTACGAGCAGTACTTC
CASTTTGGFVYEQYF
>TRBD2|TRBJ2-3|TRBV3-1/TRBV3-2|.
TGTGCCAGCAGCCACCCCATAGCGGGGGGCCTCACAGATACGCAGTATTTT
CASSHPIAGGLTDTQYF
>.|TRBJ2-1|TRBV6-5|.
TGTGCCAGCGGGCGATCCTACAATGAGCAGTTCTTC
CASGRSYNEQFF
>.|TRBJ2-1|TRBV7-6|.
TGTGCCAGCAGCTTAGCTTCCGGACTTTGGGGATCCGAGCAGTTCTTC
CASSLASGLWGSEQFF
>.|TRBJ1-1|TRBV19|once
TGTGCCAGTAGACGAGGGACTGAAGCTTTCTTT
CASRRGTEAFF
>.|TRBJ1-4|TRBV5-1|.
TGCGCCAGCAGCTCACGGGACGGCATACTGTTTTTT
CASSSRDGILFF
>.|TRBJ2-1|TRBV6-5|.
TGTGCCAGCAGTACGGACCGGGACTTTAAGTTCTTC
CASSTDRDFKFF
>TRBD2|TRBJ2-2|TRBV28|.
TGTGCCATTCGACTAGCGGGGAACACCGGGGAGCTGTTTTTT
CAIRLAGNTGELFF
>.|TRBJ1-1|TRBV5-4|.
TGTGCCAGCAGCACCCCGGTGGCCTCCTGGGGTGGGGGTGAAGCTTTCTTT
CASSTPVASWGGGEAFF
>.|TRBJ2-2|TRBV25-1|.
TGTGCCAGCAGTGAATCAGGGCCCCTCCAGGCCGGGGAGCTGTTTTTT
CASSESGPLQAGELFF
>.|TRBJ2-7|TRBV4-3|.
TGCGCCAGCAGCCAGGTCCAGGGTTTCTACGAGCAGTACTTC
CASSQVQGFYEQYF
>.|TRBJ2-3|TRBV6-5|.
TGTGCCAGCAGTTACTCGAGCAGCGATACAGATACGCAGTATTTT
CASSYSSSDTDTQYF
>TRBD1|TRBJ2-7|TRBV5-1|.
TGCGCCAGCAGCTTGGGACAGGGCCAGATGGACGAGCAGTACTTC
CASSLGQGQMDEQYF
>.|TRBJ2-7|TRBV2|.
TGTGCCAGCAGCGGGTTAACGGGGGATTCCTACGAGCAGTACTTC
CASSGLTGDSYEQYF
>.|TRBJ2-5|TRBV1|.
TGCACCAGCAGCCAAGCTAGCGGGGGGCCACACCAAGAGACCCAGTACTTC
CTSSQASGGPHQETQYF
>TRBD1|TRBJ1-5|TRBV7-2|.
TGTGCCAGCAGCGTCAGGGGGAATCAGCCCCAGCATTTT
CASSVRGNQPQHF
>TRBD1|TRBJ1-4|TRBV2|.
TGTGCCAGCACTTCGGACAGGGGGCGTAGAGAAAAACTGTTTTTT
CASTSDRGRREKLFF
>.|TRBJ2-7|TRBV6-5|.
TGTGCCAGCAGTTTTGGTACAGCACCCAAGTACGAGCAGTACTTC
CASSFGTAPKYEQYF
>.|TRBJ1-6|TRBV3-1/TRBV3-2|.
TGTGCCAGCAGGATCAGAGCTAGTACAGGCTCCTATAATTCACCCCTCCACTTT
CASRIRASTGSYNSPLHF
>.|TRBJ2-5|TRBV5-1|.
TGCGCCAGCAGCTTAGGATCACAGACTGCGGAGACCCAGTACTTC
CASSLGSQTAETQYF
>TRBD2|TRBJ2-4|TRBV3-1/TRBV3-2|once
TGTGCCAGCAGCCATGGTAGAGCGGGGGGGCCCGACATTCAGTACTTC
CASSHGRAGGPDIQYF
>.|TRBJ1-1|TRBV4-3|.
TGCGCCAGCAGCTGGACTAACCGGGCTGAAGCTTTCTTT
CASSWTNRAEAFF
>.|TRBJ2-5|TRBV6-1|.
TGTGCCAGCAGTGAATATTTCAGGGCGGGGTTTACCTTATACCCCCAAGAGACCCAGTACTTC
CASSEYFRAGFTLYPQETQYF
>.|TRBJ2-4|TRBV10-1|.
TGCGCCAGCAGTTCCCCAGGGCTCGGCATTCAGTACTTC
CASSSPGLGIQYF
>TRBD2|TRBJ2-5|TRBV7-9|.
TGTGCCAGCAGTTCGACTAGCGCGGGCCAAGAGACCCAGTACTTC
CASSSTSAGQETQYF
>.|TRBJ1-2|TRBV18|.
TGTGCCAGCTCACCCGGGGCAGGGGAGTATGGCTACACCTTC
CASSPGAGEYGYTF
>.|TRBJ2-5|TRBV9|.
TGTGCCAGCAGCGTAGCTGGTGGGACGCGAGGGGAGACCCAGTACTTC
CASSVAGGTRGETQYF
>.|TRBJ2-1|TRBV27|.
TGTGCCAGCAGACTAAATACGCAGTCTTACAATGAGCAGTTCTTC
CASRLNTQSYNEQFF